These 8 T cell receptor beta chains originate from one sample sequenced in a study of blood T cell repertoires in COVID-19. TCRdb's table, derived via immunoSEQ multiplex PCR, lists solely in-frame clones and lacks some. The sample shows about 140,000 clones, approximately 83% of them seen only once. The sample was peripheral blood. The receptor set was obtained from a woman in her sixties with acute or convalescent COVID-19.

The gene calls are TRBV28 and TRBJ2-7, with 9 bases aligning to TRBD2. With V trimmed by 0 bases and J by 7 bases, 13 bases remained unmatched. Germline lookup yields CDR1 MDHEN and CDR2 SYDVKM. The CDR3 consists of 17 residues. CDR3 DNA sequence: TGTGCCAGCAGTTTATGGGCCAGGGTAGCGGGAGAAGATGAGCAGTACTTC. Encoded protein: CASSLWARVAGEDEQYF.

The J gene is TRBJ1-2, the V gene TRBV27, with a possible D match to TRBD1 (6 bases). The CDR3 has 15 residues. V gave up 5 bases and J gave up 4 bases, with 17 bases separating them. CDR1 and CDR2 (germline): MNHEY, SMNVEV (reference sequence). The CDR3 DNA sequence: TGTGCCAGCAGTCCCCGGACAGTCAGAGGCTATGGCTACACCTTC. The encoded protein is CASSPRTVRGYGYTF.

This sequence joins TRBV30 and TRBJ1-6; a possible D gene is TRBD1 (6 bases). V lost 8 bases and J lost 6, with 20 bases in between. The CDR3 spans 15 residues. The germline V gene has CDR1 GTSNPN and CDR2 SVGIG (reference sequence). The CDR3 region is CARRDNQGGNSPLHF. As DNA, the CDR3 is TGTGCCCGAAGGGACAACCAGGGCGGTAATTCACCCCTCCACTTT. Full variable domain (remainder filled in from reference TRBV30 and TRBJ1-6): SQTIHQWPATLVQPVGSPLSLECTVEGTSNPNLYWYRQAAGRGLQLLFYSVGIGQISSEVPQNLSASRPQDRQFILSSKKLLLSDSGFYLCARRDNQGGNSPLHFGNGTRLTVT.

This clone showed up just once. Here the CDR3 DNA reads TGCGCCAGCAGCCAAGATTCGGAGACCGGGGAGCTGTTTTTT. This gives the protein CASSQDSETGELFF. The chain links TRBV4-3 to TRBJ2-2; D remains ambiguous. From germline, CDR1 is LGHNA and CDR2 YSLEER. The CDR3 sequence is 14 residues long. The ends were cut back, 0 bases at V and 5 bases at J, with 7 bases in the middle.

For this clone: Other DNA variants within this sample encode the same CDR3. The chain employs TRBV3-1 (or the pseudogene TRBV3-2) and TRBJ1-3, with D unresolved. Germline CDR1 LGHDT, CDR2 YNNKEL (reference sequence). The CDR3 has 17 amino acids. V lost 0 bases and J 0 bases, leaving 12 bases between the germline ends. The CDR3 region is CASSQDGTSLSGNTIYF. CDR3 bases: TGTGCCAGCAGCCAAGACGGTACGTCCCTCTCTGGAAACACCATATATTTT.

This clone was counted only a few times. The CDR3 DNA reads as TGTGCCAGCAGCTTGACAGGGTCGGATGAAAAACTGTTTTTT. This sequence encodes CASSLTGSDEKLFF. The chain employs TRBV5-4 and TRBJ1-4; a possible D gene is TRBD1 (6 bases). The CDR3 totals 14 residues. Trimming cost V 1 base and J 6 bases, with 10 bases left between them. Germline loops: CDR1 SGHNT, CDR2 YYREEE (reference sequence).

The chain joins TRBV3-1 (or the pseudogene TRBV3-2) to TRBJ1-1; D gene uncertain. V shed 2 bases and J shed 0 bases, with 4 bases lying between them. Germline loops: CDR1 LGHDT, CDR2 YNNKEL (reference sequence). The length of the CDR3 is 13 residues. CDR3 sequence (DNA): TGTGCCAGCAGCCAATATATGAACACTGAAGCTTTCTTT. Its translation: CASSQYMNTEAFF.

The chain uses TRBV7-9 and TRBJ1-3, with TRBD1 matching 8 bases. CDR3 length: 15 residues. The germline CDR1 and CDR2 sequences are SEHNR and FQNEAQ (reference sequence). The V and J ends lost 5 bases and 3 bases, in that order; junction bases with no gene match: 6. CDR3 protein: CASSEQGALGNTIYF. Here the CDR3 DNA reads TGTGCCAGCAGCGAGCAGGGGGCTCTTGGAAACACCATATATTTT.